The 22 T cell receptor beta chains listed next were all sequenced from one sample in a study of blood T cells in healthy people across ages. Then a second PCR, running roughly 7 to 11 cycles, was carried out with a sample-barcoded 5' primer and a J-beta primer mix. TCRdb analysed the 5' RACE reads with MiXCR anew, one entry per CDR3 protein. The repertoire consists of 800,000 to 950,000 distinct CDR3 sequences, with roughly 40% occurring once and the leading ten covering 10% to 15%. Sequencing was carried out using blood. These receptors came from a man aged 18-30 years in good health.

This clonotype was picked up a small number of times. The rearrangement uses TRBV12-3 or TRBV12-4 and TRBJ2-3; TRBD2 matches 14 bases. Trimming removed 5 bases from V and 4 bases from J; junction bases left unmatched: 17. The CDR3 has 20 amino acids. Written as DNA, the CDR3 is TGTGCCAGCAGTCACCCGACTAGCGGGGGGGCCAGAGTACAGGCAGATACGCAGTATTTT. Its protein is CASSHPTSGGARVQADTQYF.

This clonotype was picked up a small number of times. V is TRBV14 and J is TRBJ2-7; D possibly matches TRBD1 or TRBD2 (5 bases each). The germline V and J ends were trimmed by 1 base and 7 bases, with 17 bases remaining between them. From germline, CDR1 is SGHDN and CDR2 FVKESK. This CDR3 region has 15 residues. CDR3 nucleotide sequence: TGTGCCAGCAGCCAAGGAGGGGACCCCGCCAATGAGCAGTACTTC. This codes for CASSQGGDPANEQYF.

The chain has TRBV20-1 and TRBJ2-5; tentatively, D is TRBD2 (6 bases). The CDR3 length is 10 residues. CDR1 and CDR2 (germline): DFQATT, SNEGSKA (reference sequence). V was pared by 3 bases and J by 7 bases, with 6 bases between. CDR3 sequence: CSASGGTQYF. The CDR3 region has the DNA TGCAGTGCTAGCGGGGGGACCCAGTACTTC.

This chain uses TRBV29-1 with TRBJ1-1, with 8 bases lining up with TRBD1. This CDR3 is 12 amino acids long. Trimming removed 6 bases from V and 3 bases from J; junction bases left unmatched: 3. Germline V CDR1 and CDR2: SQVTM, ANQGSEA. The CDR3 region has the DNA TGCAGCGTAGTGGACAGGGACACTGAAGCTTTCTTT. Encoded protein: CSVVDRDTEAFF.

This clonotype was recorded a few times. The chain combines TRBV27 with TRBJ1-6; TRBD1 agrees at 7 bases. The CDR3 runs to 16 residues. Germline V gene data show CDR1 as MNHEY and CDR2 as SMNVEV (reference sequence). V was clipped by 7 bases and J by 8 bases; unmatched bases: 14. The CDR3 nucleotides read TGTGCCAGCACCACCCCGAGAGGGGGCGCTTATTCACCCCTCCACTTT. It codes for CASTTPRGGAYSPLHF.

Concerning this clonotype: A much larger clone lies one base from this, so it may be a read error. In nucleotides, the CDR3 is TGTACGTGGGACAGGGGGCTTCTTTGCAATGAGCAGTACTTC. Protein: CTWDRGLLCNEQYF. This rearrangement joins TRBV12-3 or TRBV12-4 to TRBJ2-5, with 12 bases aligning to TRBD1. CDR3 length equals 14 residues.

The chain uses TRBV12-3 or TRBV12-4 and TRBJ2-1; D may be TRBD1 (7 bases). The CDR3 covers 13 residues. Trimming left V 5 bases short and J 10 bases short, with 15 bases between. In DNA form, the CDR3 reads TGTGCCAGCAGTGGAACCAGGGGGGAGGAGCAGTTCTTC. Translated, it gives CASSGTRGEEQFF.

Comments on this clonotype: A much larger clone lies a single base off, so this may be a read error. The rearrangement links TRBV15 to TRBJ2-7, with 8 nucleotides matching TRBD1. The CDR3 sequence is 15 residues long. Germline V CDR1 and CDR2: LNHNV, YYDKDF (reference sequence). The CDR3 loop reads CAASGSTTGAYEQYF. The CDR3 coding sequence is TGTGCCGCCAGCGGCAGTACGACAGGGGCCTACGAGCAGTACTTC.

Worth noting for this clonotype: A single base separates this from a much larger clone, so it may be a read error. This chain uses TRBV12-3 or TRBV12-4 with TRBJ2-3; TRBD1 is a possible D gene (7 bases). The CDR3 is made up of 14 amino acids. CDR3 loop: CAGRGAASTDTQYF. DNA of the CDR3: TGTGCCGGCAGGGGGGCAGCTAGCACAGATACGCAGTATTTT.

The chain has TRBV3-1 and TRBJ2-1; D may be TRBD1 (6 bases). Germline CDR1 and CDR2: LGHDT and YNNKEL (reference sequence). The V and J ends lost 1 base and 12 bases respectively, with 10 bases between them. The CDR3 spans 12 residues. The CDR3 DNA reads TGTGCCAGCAGCCAAGTACAGGGTGGGCAGTTCTTC. Protein sequence: CASSQVQGGQFF.

The chain has TRBV6-2 or TRBV6-3 and TRBJ1-2, with 7 nucleotides matching TRBD1. Germline assignment: CDR1 MNHEY and CDR2 SVGEGT. The CDR3 consists of 13 residues. The J segment lost 3 bases and the V segment lost 2 bases, leaving 0 bases of the junction unmatched. The chain's CDR3 is CASSYGQDYGYTF. The CDR3 bases are TGTGCCAGCAGTTACGGACAGGACTATGGCTACACCTTC.

The V gene is TRBV4-3, the J gene TRBJ1-1, with TRBD1 as a possible D gene (6 bases). This CDR3 is 16 amino acids long. Germline CDR1 LGHNA, CDR2 YSLEER. Trimming removed 0 bases at V and 0 bases at J, with 11 bases between. The CDR3 loop is CASSQDLGGVNTEAFF. The CDR3 DNA is TGCGCCAGCAGCCAAGATCTGGGGGGCGTGAACACTGAAGCTTTCTTT.

The rearrangement uses TRBV7-9 and TRBJ2-6, with a possible D match to TRBD1 (6 bases). V lost 1 base to trimming and J lost 0 bases, with 16 bases between them. The CDR3 has 19 residues. Per germline, CDR1 SEHNR and CDR2 FQNEAQ (reference sequence). CDR3 in amino acids: CASSLGGGALNSGANVLTF. The CDR3 DNA sequence: TGTGCCAGCAGCTTAGGAGGGGGAGCACTTAACTCTGGGGCCAACGTCCTGACTTTC. The full variable domain, completed using reference TRBV7-9 and TRBJ2-6, is DTGVSQNPRHKITKRGQNVTFRCDPISEHNRLYWYRQTLGQGPEFLTYFQNEAQLEKSRLLSDRFSAERPKGSFSTLEIQRTEQGDSAMYLCASSLGGGALNSGANVLTFGAGSRLTVL.

A few counts support this clonotype. The V and J genes are TRBV2 and TRBJ1-2; D is uncertain. V lost 4 bases and J lost 6, with 12 bases in between. There are 13 residues in the CDR3. Per germline, CDR1 SNHLY and CDR2 FYNNEI. CDR3 nucleotides: TGTGCCAGCAGTGGGCCAACCGGGGATGGCTACACCTTC. This gives the protein CASSGPTGDGYTF.

The chain uses TRBV12-3 or TRBV12-4 and TRBJ1-5; the match to TRBD1 covers 7 bases. V gave up 7 bases and J gave up 4 bases; unmatched junction bases: 4. The CDR3 loop spans 13 amino acids. The CDR3 DNA sequence: TGTGCCAGCAACCAGGGGGTGAATCAGCCCCAGCATTTT. It encodes CASNQGVNQPQHF.

J is TRBJ2-3 and V is TRBV20-1; D unresolved. V lost 1 base to trimming and J lost 0 bases, with 11 bases between them. The CDR3 runs 15 residues. Germline CDR1 is DFQATT and CDR2 is SNEGSKA (reference sequence). The CDR3 nucleotides are TGCAGTGCTAGAGTGTCCACCCCAAGCACAGATACGCAGTATTTT. Its protein is CSARVSTPSTDTQYF.

This clonotype was found a few times. The rearrangement links TRBV12-3 or TRBV12-4 to TRBJ1-2; D is undetermined. Trimming removed 8 bases at V and 3 bases at J, with 10 bases between. This CDR3 spans 12 amino acids. The CDR3 spells CASLTRDYGYTF. CDR3 DNA sequence: TGTGCCAGCTTAACCCGGGACTATGGCTACACCTTC.

This clonotype was detected a few times. The chain carries TRBV6-2 or TRBV6-3 and TRBJ2-5; 10 nucleotides align to TRBD2. Germline trimming cut 5 bases from V and 11 bases from J; bases unmatched to any gene: 14. The V gene's germline CDR1 is MNHEY and CDR2 SVGEGT. The CDR3 spans 15 residues. CDR3 DNA: TGTGCCAGCAGTGCCGGGACTAGCGCGGTTCGGGAGCAGTACTTC. It encodes CASSAGTSAVREQYF.

This clonotype appeared a few times. This chain joins TRBV4-3 and TRBJ1-2; TRBD1 agrees at 8 bases. V lost 1 base and J lost 2; bases outside the gene matches: 3. The CDR3 loop spans 15 amino acids. Germline V gene data show CDR1 as LGHNA and CDR2 as YSLEER. In DNA, the CDR3 is TGCGCCAGCAGCCAAGCTTCAGGGGGCAACTATGGCTACACCTTC. Amino acids: CASSQASGGNYGYTF.

This clonotype was detected many times. A much larger clone lies a single base off, so this may be a read error. This chain joins TRBV2 and TRBJ2-5, with 8 nucleotides matching TRBD1. The CDR3 is made up of 12 amino acids. V dropped 8 bases and J dropped 4; count of bases not matched to a gene: 3. From germline, CDR1 is SNHLY and CDR2 FYNNEI. CDR3 bases: TGTGCCAGCTGGGGGACAGGAGAGACCCAGTACTTC. Protein product: CASWGTGETQYF.

In its sample, this clonotype was seen a few times. The V call is TRBV25-1, the J call TRBJ1-1; D remains ambiguous. The germline V and J ends were trimmed by 4 bases and 5 bases, with 11 bases remaining between them. The germline gives CDR1 MGHDK, CDR2 SYGVNS. The CDR3 totals 13 residues. The CDR3 loop is CASSVTMGTEAFF. The CDR3 DNA sequence: TGTGCCAGCAGTGTTACGATGGGGACTGAAGCTTTCTTT.

The chain employs TRBV12-3 or TRBV12-4 and TRBJ2-3; D is perhaps TRBD2 (5 bases). Trimming pared 4 bases from V and 0 bases from J, leaving 14 bases between. The CDR3 covers 16 residues. The CDR3 loop is CASSWPEGGSTDTQYF. The CDR3 DNA is TGTGCCAGCAGTTGGCCCGAAGGAGGTAGCACAGATACGCAGTATTTT.